A single T cell receptor (beta chain) is shown here with its context. Its antigen is still unknown. Measured with immunoSEQ multiplex PCR; TCRdb has only the in-frame clones, and not every one. The data contain some 80,000 clones, approximately 90% of them singletons. The sample is drawn from a study of OX40 agonist ivuxolimab in advanced cancers. Findings of the study overall: More expanded clones were seen, on average, in CD8+ T cells than in CD4+. Both CD4+ and CD8+ T cell populations in blood had undergone clonal expansion by week 6 at 0.1 to 3.0 mg/kg.

Germline CDR1 and CDR2: SGHTA and FQGNSA. The CDR3 length is 13 residues. With 4 bases removed from V and 3 bases from J, the gap between germline ends came to 9 bases. The material sequenced was CD4+ or CD8+ T cells sorted from blood, taken in a trial of the OX40 agonist ivuxolimab. The chain is built from TRBV7-2 and TRBJ1-1; D might be TRBD1 (6 bases). This clonotype originated in an adult with an advanced solid tumor such as melanoma, head and neck, liver or kidney cancer. The CDR3 DNA reads as TGTGCCAGCAGCTCCGGGACATACACTGAAGCTTTCTTT. This encodes CASSSGTYTEAFF.